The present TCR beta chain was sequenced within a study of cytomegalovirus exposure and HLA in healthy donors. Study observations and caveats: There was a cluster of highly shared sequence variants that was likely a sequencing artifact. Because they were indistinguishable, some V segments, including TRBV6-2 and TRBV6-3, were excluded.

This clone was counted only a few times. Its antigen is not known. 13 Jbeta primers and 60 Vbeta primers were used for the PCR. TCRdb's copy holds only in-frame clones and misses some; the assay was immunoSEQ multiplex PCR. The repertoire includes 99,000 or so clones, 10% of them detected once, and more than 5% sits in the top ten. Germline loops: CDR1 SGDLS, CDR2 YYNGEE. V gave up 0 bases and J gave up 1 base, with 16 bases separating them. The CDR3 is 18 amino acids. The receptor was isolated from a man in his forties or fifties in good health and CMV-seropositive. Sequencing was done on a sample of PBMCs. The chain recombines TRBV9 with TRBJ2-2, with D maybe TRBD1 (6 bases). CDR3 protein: CASSVVPVRQVNTGELFF. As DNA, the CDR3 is TGTGCCAGCAGCGTAGTCCCAGTACGACAGGTGAACACCGGGGAGCTGTTTTTT. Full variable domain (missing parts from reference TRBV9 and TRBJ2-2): DSGVTQTPKHLITATGQRVTLRCSPRSGDLSVYWYQQSLDQGLQFLIQYYNGEERAKGNILERFSAQQFPDLHSELNLSSLELGDSALYFCASSVVPVRQVNTGELFFGEGSRLTVL.